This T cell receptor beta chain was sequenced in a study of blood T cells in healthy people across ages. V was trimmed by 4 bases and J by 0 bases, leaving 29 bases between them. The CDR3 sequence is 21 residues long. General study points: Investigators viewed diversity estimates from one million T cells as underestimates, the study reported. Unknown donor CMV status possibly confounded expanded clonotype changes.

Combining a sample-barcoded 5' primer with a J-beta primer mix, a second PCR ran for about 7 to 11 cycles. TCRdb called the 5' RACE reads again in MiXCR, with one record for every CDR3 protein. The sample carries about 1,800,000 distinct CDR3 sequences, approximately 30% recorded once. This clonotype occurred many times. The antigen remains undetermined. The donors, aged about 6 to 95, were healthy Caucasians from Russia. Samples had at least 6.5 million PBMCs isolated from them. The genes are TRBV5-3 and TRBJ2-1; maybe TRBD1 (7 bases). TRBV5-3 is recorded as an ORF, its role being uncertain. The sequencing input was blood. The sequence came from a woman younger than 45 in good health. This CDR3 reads CARSPPKRGGTDSHSYNEQFF. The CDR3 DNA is TGTGCCAGAAGCCCCCCGAAGCGTGGCGGGACAGATAGTCACTCCTACAATGAGCAGTTCTTC.